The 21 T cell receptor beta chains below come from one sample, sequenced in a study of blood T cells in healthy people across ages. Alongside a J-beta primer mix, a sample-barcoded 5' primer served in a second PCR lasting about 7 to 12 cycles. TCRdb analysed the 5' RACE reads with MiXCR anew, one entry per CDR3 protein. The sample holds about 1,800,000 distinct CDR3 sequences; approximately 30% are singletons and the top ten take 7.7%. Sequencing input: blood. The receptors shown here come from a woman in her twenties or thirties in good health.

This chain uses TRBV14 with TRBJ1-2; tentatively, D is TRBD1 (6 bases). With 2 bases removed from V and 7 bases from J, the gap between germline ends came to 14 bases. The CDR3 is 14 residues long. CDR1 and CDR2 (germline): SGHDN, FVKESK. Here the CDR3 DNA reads TGTGCCAGCAGCCAATCCGTTGGGGGGCCTGGCTACACCTTC. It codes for CASSQSVGGPGYTF.

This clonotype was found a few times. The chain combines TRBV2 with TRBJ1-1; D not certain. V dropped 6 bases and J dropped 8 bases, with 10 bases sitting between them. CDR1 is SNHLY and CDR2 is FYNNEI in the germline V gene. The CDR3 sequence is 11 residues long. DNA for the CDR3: TGTGCCAGCAGGAGTGCTCCCGAAGCTTTCTTT. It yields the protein CASRSAPEAFF.

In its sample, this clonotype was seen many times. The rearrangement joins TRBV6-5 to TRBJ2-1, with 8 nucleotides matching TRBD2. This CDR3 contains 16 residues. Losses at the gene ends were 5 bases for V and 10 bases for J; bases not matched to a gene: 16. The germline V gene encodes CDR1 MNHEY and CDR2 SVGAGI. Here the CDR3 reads CASSGGRGGPVEEQFF. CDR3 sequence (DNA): TGTGCCAGCAGTGGGGGCCGGGGGGGCCCGGTCGAGGAGCAGTTCTTC.

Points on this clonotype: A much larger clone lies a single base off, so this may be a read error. The CDR3 region has the DNA TGTGCCAGCAGACGGGACTATAGCTACACCTTC. It is translated as CASRRDYSYTF. The V and J genes are TRBV12-3 or TRBV12-4 and TRBJ1-2, with D perhaps matching TRBD1 (5 bases). The CDR3 is 11 amino acids.

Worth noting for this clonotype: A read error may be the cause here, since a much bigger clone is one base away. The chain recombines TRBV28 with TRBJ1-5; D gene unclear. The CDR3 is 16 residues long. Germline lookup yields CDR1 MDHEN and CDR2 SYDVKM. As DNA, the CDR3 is TGTACCAGCAGACCAACATACCGGGGATACAATCAGCCCCAGCATTTT. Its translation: CTSRPTYRGYNQPQHF.

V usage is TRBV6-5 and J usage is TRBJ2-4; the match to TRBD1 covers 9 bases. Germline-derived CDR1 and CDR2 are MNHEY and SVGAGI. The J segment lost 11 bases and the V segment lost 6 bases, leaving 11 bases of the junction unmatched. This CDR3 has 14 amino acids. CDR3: CASRPIPGQGFQYF. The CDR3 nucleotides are TGTGCCAGCAGGCCAATTCCGGGACAGGGTTTTCAGTACTTC.

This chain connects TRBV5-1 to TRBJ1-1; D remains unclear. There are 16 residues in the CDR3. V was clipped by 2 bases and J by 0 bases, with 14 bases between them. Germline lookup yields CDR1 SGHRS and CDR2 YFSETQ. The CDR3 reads CASSFLGPQMNTEAFF. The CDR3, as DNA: TGCGCCAGCAGCTTCTTAGGGCCCCAAATGAACACTGAAGCTTTCTTT. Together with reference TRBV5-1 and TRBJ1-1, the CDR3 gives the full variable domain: KAGVTQTPRYLIKTRGQQVTLSCSPISGHRSVSWYQQTPGQGLQFLFEYFSETQRNKGNFPGRFSGRQFSNSRSEMNVSTLELGDSALYLCASSFLGPQMNTEAFFGQGTRLTVV.

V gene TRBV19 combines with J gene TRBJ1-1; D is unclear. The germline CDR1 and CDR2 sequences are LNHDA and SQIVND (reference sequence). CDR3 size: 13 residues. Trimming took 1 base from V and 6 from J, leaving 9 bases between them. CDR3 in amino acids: CASSIGPGAEAFF. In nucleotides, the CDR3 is TGTGCCAGTAGTATAGGCCCAGGCGCTGAAGCTTTCTTT.

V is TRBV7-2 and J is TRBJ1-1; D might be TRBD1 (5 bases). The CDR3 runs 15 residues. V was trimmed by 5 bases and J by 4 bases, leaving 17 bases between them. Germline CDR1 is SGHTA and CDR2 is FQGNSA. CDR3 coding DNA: TGTGCCAGCAGCCCCAATGGGGCGCGGGGCACTGAAGCTTTCTTT. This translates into CASSPNGARGTEAFF.

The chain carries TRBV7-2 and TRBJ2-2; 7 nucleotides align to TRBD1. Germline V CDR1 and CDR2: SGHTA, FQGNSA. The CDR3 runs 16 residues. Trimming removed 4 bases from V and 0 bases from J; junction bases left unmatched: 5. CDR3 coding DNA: TGTGCCAGCAGCTCCTTTGGGACAGCGAACACCGGGGAGCTGTTTTTT. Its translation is CASSSFGTANTGELFF.

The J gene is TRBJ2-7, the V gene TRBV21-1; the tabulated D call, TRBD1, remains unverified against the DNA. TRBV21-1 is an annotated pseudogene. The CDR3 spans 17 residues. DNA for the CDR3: TGTGCCAGCAGCAAAGAGGAGAGGGACAGGGCATCCTACGAGCAGTACTTC. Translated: CASSKEERDRASYEQYF.

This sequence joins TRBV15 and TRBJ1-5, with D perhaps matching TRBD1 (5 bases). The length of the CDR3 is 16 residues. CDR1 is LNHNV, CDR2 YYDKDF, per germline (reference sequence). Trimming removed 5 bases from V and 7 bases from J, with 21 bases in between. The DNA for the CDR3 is TGTGCCACCAGCCGGGGGTCCGAACCGTCGGAACAGCCCCAGCATTTT. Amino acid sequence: CATSRGSEPSEQPQHF.

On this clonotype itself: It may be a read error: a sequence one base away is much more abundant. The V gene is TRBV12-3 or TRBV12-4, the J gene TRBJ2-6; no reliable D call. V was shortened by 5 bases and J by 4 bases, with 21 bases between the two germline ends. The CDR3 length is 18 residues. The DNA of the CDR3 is TGTGCCAGCAGTCTTCGCTCCTTAACTACACTGGGGGCCAACGTCCTGACTTTC. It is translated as CASSLRSLTTLGANVLTF.

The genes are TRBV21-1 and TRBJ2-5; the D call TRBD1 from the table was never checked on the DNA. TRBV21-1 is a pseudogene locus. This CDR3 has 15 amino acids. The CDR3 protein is CASSKEGVRRETQYF. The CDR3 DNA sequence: TGTGCCAGCAGCAAAGAGGGCGTGAGAAGGGAGACCCAGTACTTC.

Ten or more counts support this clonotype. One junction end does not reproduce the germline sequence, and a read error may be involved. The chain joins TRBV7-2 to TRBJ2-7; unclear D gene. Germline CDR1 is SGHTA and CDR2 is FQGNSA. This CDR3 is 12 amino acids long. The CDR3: CERRFFSYEQYF. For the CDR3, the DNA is TGCGAAAGGCGGTTTTTCTCCTACGAGCAGTACTTC.

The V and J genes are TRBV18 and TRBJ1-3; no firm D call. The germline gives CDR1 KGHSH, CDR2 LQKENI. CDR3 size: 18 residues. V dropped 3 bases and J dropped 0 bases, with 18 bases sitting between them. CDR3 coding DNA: TGTGCCAGCTCACCCGCGACCGGGATTCAATACTCTGGAAACACCATATATTTT. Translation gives CASSPATGIQYSGNTIYF.

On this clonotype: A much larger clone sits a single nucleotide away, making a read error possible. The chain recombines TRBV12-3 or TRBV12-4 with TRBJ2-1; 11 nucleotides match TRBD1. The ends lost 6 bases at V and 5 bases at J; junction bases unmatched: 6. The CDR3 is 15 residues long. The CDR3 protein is CASSPGTGGDNEQFF. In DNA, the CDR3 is TGTGCCAGCAGCCCCGGGACAGGGGGGGACAATGAGCAGTTCTTC.

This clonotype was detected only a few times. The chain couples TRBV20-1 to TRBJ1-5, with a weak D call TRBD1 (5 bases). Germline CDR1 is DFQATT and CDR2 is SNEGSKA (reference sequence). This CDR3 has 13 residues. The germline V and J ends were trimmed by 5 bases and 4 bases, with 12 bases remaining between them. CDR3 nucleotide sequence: TGCAGTGCTGTGGACGGGGGAAATCAGCCCCAGCATTTT. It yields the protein CSAVDGGNQPQHF.

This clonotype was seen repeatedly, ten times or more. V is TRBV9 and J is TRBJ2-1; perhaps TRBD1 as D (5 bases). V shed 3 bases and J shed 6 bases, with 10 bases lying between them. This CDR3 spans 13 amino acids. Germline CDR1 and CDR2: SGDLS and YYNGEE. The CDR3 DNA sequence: TGTGCCAGCAGCGCACAGGTATCCAATGAGCAGTTCTTC. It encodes CASSAQVSNEQFF.

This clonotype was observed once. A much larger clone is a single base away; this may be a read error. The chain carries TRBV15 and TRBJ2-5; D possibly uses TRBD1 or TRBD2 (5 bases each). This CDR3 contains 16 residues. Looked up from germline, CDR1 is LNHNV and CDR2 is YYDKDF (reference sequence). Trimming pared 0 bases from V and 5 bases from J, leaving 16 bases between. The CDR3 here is CATSRDSLGTGETQYF. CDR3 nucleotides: TGTGCCACCAGCAGAGATTCGTTGGGGACCGGGGAGACCCAGTACTTC.

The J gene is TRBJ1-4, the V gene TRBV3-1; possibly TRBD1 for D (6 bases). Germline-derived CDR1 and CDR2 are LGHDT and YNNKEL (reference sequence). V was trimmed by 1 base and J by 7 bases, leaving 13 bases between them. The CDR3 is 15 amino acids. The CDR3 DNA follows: TGTGCCAGCAGCCAAGTCTACAGGGAAAGTGAAAAACTGTTTTTT. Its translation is CASSQVYRESEKLFF.